This T cell receptor beta chain was found in a study of siplizumab effects on memory and regulatory T cells. Findings of the study overall: The study did not confirm that proliferating Tregs from siplizumab cultures were suppressive. Roughly 75-95% of proliferating CD4+ or CD8+ clones lacked an assignable naive or memory phenotype.

Germline CDR1 and CDR2: SGHVS and FQNEAQ. Trimming took off 0 bases at V and 3 bases at J, with 12 bases between the two ends. The CDR3 has 16 residues. Here immunoSEQ multiplex PCR was the method, and the copy in TCRdb shows in-frame clones only, minus some. Here the sample spans roughly 60,000 clones, over 85% being singletons. Regarding this clone: Its target is not known.

The source is a human donor in good health. Sequences were obtained from CD8+ T cells sorted from blood. The chain recombines TRBV7-8 with TRBJ2-1; possible D gene TRBD2, 5 bases. CDR3: CASSLAARGFYNEQFF. As DNA, the CDR3 is TGTGCCAGCAGCTTAGCTGCCCGGGGATTCTACAATGAGCAGTTCTTC.